This T cell receptor beta chain was sequenced during a study of T cells in Graves' hyperthyroidism and ophthalmopathy. The germline CDR1 and CDR2 sequences are MNHEY and SVGAGI. V was clipped by 0 bases and J by 2 bases, with 14 bases between them. The CDR3 totals 17 residues. This clonotype has more than one count but fewer than ten. The TCR beta CDR3 regions underwent amplification using RNA transcripts as the source. HTBI primers were employed in a first-round RT-PCR of the TCR CDR3. TCRdb reprocessed the multiplex PCR reads with MiXCR, giving one entry per CDR3 protein. The data show about 480,000 distinct CDR3 sequences, roughly an eighth seen once.

The sequencing input was blood. This receptor was identified in a woman in her late teens or twenties with Graves' hyperthyroidism. The rearrangement links TRBV6-5 to TRBJ1-3; D remains ambiguous. The CDR3 bases are TGTGCCAGCAGTTACTCGAGAAGCCCCGGGACTGGAAACACCATATATTTT. Protein sequence: CASSYSRSPGTGNTIYF.